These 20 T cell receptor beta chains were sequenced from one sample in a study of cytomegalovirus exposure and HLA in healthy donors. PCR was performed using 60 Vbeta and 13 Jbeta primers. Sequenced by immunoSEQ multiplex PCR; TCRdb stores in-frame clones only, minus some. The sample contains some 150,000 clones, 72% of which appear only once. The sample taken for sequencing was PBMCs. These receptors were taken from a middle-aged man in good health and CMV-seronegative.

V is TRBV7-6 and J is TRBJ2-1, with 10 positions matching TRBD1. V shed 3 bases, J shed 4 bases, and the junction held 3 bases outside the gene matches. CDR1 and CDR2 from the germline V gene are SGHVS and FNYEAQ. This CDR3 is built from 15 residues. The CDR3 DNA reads TGTGCCAGCAGCTTCGGGACAGGGGATTACAATGAGCAGTTCTTC. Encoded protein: CASSFGTGDYNEQFF.

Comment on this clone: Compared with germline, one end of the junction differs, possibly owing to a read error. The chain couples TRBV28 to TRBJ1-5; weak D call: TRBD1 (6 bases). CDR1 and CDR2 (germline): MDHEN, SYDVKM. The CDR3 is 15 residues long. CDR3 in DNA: TGTGCCAGCAGCTCCGGACAGTATAGCAATCAGCCCCAGAATTTT. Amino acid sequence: CASSSGQYSNQPQNF. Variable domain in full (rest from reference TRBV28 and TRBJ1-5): DVKVTQSSRYLVKRTGEKVFLECVQDMDHENMFWYRQDPGLGLRLIYFSYDVKMKEKGDIPEGYSVSREKKERFSLILESASTNQTSMYLCASSSGQYSNQPQNFGDGTRLSIL.

CDR3 protein: CASSTPQGAVETQYF. CDR3 nucleotides: TGTGCCAGCAGCACCCCACAGGGGGCTGTGGAGACCCAGTACTTC. This sequence joins TRBV5-6 and TRBJ2-5; 9 nucleotides match TRBD1. V lost 4 bases to trimming and J lost 5 bases; unmatched junction nucleotides: 9. Germline CDR1 and CDR2: SGHDT and YYEEEE. This CDR3 comprises 15 residues.

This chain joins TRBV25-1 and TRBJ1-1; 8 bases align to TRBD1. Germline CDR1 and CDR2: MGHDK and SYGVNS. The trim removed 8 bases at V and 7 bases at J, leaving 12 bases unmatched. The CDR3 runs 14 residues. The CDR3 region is CASLDDRGNFEAFF. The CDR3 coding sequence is TGTGCCAGCTTAGACGACAGGGGAAATTTTGAAGCTTTCTTT.

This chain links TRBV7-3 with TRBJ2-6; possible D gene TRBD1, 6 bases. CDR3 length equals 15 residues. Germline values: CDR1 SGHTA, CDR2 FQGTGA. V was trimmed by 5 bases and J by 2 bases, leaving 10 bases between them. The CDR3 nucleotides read TGTGCCAGCAGCGGTAACAGGGCTGGGGCCAACGTCCTGACTTTC. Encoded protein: CASSGNRAGANVLTF. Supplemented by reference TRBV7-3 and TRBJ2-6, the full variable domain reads GAGVSQTPSNKVTEKGKYVELRCDPISGHTALYWYRQSLGQGPEFLIYFQGTGAADDSGLPNDRFFAVRPEGSVSTLKIQRTERGDSAVYLCASSGNRAGANVLTFGAGSRLTVL.

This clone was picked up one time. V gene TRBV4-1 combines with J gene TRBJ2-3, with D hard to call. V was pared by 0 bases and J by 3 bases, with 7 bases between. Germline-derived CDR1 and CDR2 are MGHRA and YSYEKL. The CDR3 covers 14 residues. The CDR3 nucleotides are TGCGCCAGCAGCCAAGAGAGTTGGACAGATACGCAGTATTTT. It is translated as CASSQESWTDTQYF.

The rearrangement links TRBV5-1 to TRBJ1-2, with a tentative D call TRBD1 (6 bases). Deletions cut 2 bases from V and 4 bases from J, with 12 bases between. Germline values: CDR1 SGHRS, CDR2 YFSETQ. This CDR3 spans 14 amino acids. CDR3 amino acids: CASSFTRDTYGYTF. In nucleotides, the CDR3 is TGCGCCAGCAGCTTTACCCGGGACACCTATGGCTACACCTTC.

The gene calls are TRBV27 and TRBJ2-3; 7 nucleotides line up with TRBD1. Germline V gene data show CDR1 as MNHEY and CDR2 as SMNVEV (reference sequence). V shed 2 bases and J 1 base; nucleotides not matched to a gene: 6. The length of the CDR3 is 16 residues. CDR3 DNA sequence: TGTGCCAGCAGTTTAGCGACAGGGTTGGGCACAGATACGCAGTATTTT. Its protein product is CASSLATGLGTDTQYF.

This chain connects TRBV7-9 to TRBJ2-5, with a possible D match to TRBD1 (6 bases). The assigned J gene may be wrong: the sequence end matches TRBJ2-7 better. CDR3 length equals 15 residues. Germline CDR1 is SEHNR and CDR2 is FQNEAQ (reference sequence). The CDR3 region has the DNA TGTGCCAGCAGCCAAGGACAGACCAACTCCTACGAGCAGTACTTC. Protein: CASSQGQTNSYEQYF.

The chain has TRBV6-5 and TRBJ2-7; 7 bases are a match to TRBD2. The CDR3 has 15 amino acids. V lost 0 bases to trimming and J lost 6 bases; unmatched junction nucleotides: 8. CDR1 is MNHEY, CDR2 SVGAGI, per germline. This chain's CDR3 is CASSYSWEGHTEQYF. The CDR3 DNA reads TGTGCCAGCAGTTACTCGTGGGAGGGCCATACCGAGCAGTACTTC.

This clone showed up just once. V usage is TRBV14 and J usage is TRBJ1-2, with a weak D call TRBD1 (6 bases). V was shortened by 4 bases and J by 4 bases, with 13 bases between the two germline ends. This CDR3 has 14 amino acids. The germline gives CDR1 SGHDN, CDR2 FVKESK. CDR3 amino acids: CASSPPRTAYGYTF. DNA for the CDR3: TGTGCCAGCAGCCCGCCAAGGACAGCCTATGGCTACACCTTC.

CDR3 nucleotide sequence: TGCGCCAGCAGCTTGGAGGGGTTTCTGGACGAGCAGTACTTC. This translates into CASSLEGFLDEQYF. This chain uses TRBV5-1 with TRBJ2-7, with D possibly TRBD1 on 5 matching bases. The CDR3 is 14 amino acids. The V gene's germline CDR1 is SGHRS and CDR2 YFSETQ. Trimming stripped 0 bases from V and 5 bases from J, with 12 bases between.

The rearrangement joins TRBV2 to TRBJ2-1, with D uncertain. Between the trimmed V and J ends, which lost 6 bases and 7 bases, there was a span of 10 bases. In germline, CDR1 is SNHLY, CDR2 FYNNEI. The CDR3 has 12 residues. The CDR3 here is CASRWALNEQFF. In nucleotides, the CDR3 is TGTGCCAGCAGGTGGGCCCTGAATGAGCAGTTCTTC.

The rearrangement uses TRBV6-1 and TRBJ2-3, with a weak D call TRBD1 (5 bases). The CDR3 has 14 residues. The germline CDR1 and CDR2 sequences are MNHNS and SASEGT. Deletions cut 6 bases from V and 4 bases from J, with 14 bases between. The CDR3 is CASRRGQHPDTQYF. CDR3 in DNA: TGTGCCAGCAGAAGGGGTCAGCATCCAGATACGCAGTATTTT.

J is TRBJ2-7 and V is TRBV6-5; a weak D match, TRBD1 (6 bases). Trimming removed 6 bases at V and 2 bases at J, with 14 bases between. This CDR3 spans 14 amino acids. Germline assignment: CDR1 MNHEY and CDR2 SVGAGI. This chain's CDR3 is CASRDTGNTYEQYF. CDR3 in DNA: TGTGCCAGCAGAGATACAGGGAACACCTACGAGCAGTACTTC.

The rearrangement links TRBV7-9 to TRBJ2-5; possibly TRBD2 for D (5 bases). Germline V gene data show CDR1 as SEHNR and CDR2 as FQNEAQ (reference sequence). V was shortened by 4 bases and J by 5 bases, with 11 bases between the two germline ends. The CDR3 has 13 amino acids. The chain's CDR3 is CASSYGVGETQYF. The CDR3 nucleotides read TGTGCCAGCAGCTACGGGGTGGGGGAGACCCAGTACTTC.

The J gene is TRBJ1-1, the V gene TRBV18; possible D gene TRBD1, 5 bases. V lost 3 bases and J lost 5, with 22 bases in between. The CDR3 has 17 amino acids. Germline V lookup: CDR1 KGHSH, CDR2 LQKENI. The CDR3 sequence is CASSPYAGGGRGTEAFF. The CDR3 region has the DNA TGTGCCAGCTCACCCTACGCGGGAGGCGGGAGGGGAACTGAAGCTTTCTTT.

The CDR3 DNA is TGTGCCAGCAGCCTAGTACAGGGGGGTGGCTACGAGCAGTACTTC. Its protein product is CASSLVQGGGYEQYF. The rearrangement uses TRBV7-2 and TRBJ2-5; 8 bases are shared with TRBD1. Matching the DNA end better, TRBJ2-7 makes the J call doubtful. CDR1 is SGHTA and CDR2 is FQGNSA in the germline V gene. The CDR3 runs 15 residues.

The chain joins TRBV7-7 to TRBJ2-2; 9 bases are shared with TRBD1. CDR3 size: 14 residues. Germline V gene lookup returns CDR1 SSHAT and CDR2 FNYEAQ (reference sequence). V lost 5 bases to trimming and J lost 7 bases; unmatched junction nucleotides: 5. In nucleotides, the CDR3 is TGTGCCAGCAGCCCGGGACAGGGAGTCGGGGAGCTGTTTTTT. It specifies CASSPGQGVGELFF.

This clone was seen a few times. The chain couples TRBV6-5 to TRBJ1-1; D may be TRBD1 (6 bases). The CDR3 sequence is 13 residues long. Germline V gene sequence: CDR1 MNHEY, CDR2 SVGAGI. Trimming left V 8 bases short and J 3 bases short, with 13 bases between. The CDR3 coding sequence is TGTGCCAGCTCCAGGGCAGGGGACACTGAAGCTTTCTTT. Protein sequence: CASSRAGDTEAFF.